Following are 12 T cell receptor beta chains from one sample sequenced in a study of blood T cell repertoires in COVID-19. Profiling relied on immunoSEQ multiplex PCR, and the TCRdb table lists in-frame clones only, not all of them. The data show around 330,000 clones, roughly 85% seen once. The sequenced material came from PBMCs or T cells enriched from blood (not recorded which). The receptors here all came from a woman in her thirties who had been exposed to COVID-19.

The chain recombines TRBV9 with TRBJ2-3; D possibly corresponds to TRBD2 (5 bases). The germline CDR1 and CDR2 sequences are SGDLS and YYNGEE. The CDR3 consists of 15 residues. Trimming pared 3 bases from V and 1 base from J, leaving 12 bases between. In nucleotides, the CDR3 is TGTGCCAGCAGCGCCGCACTAGGCCGCACAGATACGCAGTATTTT. Encoded protein: CASSAALGRTDTQYF. Using reference TRBV9 and TRBJ2-3 for the parts outside the CDR3, the full variable domain is DSGVTQTPKHLITATGQRVTLRCSPRSGDLSVYWYQQSLDQGLQFLIQYYNGEERAKGNILERFSAQQFPDLHSELNLSSLELGDSALYFCASSAALGRTDTQYFGPGTRLTVL.

CDR3 coding DNA: TGTGCCAGCAGCCAGCACGGACAGCAAGATAACTATGGCTACACCTTC. Translation: CASSQHGQQDNYGYTF. The chain joins TRBV3-1 (or the pseudogene TRBV3-2) to TRBJ1-2, with D perhaps TRBD1 (6 bases). V was cut by 3 bases and J by 1 base, with 15 bases left in between. Germline CDR1 and CDR2: LGHDT and YNNKEL (reference sequence). The CDR3 runs to 16 residues.

The chain uses TRBV27 and TRBJ2-7; TRBD1 is a possible D gene (5 bases). Trimming shortened V by 6 bases and J by 1 base, and 19 bases separated the two germline ends. Germline assignment: CDR1 MNHEY and CDR2 SMNVEV (reference sequence). The CDR3 extends over 16 amino acids. The chain's CDR3 is CASSKETVPFSYEQYF. The CDR3 region has the DNA TGTGCCAGCAGCAAAGAGACAGTGCCCTTTTCCTACGAGCAGTACTTC.

V and J are TRBV12-3 or TRBV12-4 and TRBJ1-4; 9 bases fit TRBD1. There are 13 residues in the CDR3. Trimming cost V 3 bases and J 7 bases; bases outside gene matches: 0. The CDR3 here is CASSLTGGEKLFF. The DNA of the CDR3 is TGTGCCAGCAGTTTGACAGGGGGTGAAAAACTGTTTTTT.

This chain joins TRBV4-2 and TRBJ1-1; tentatively, D is TRBD1 (6 bases). This CDR3 contains 14 residues. With 4 bases removed from V and 4 bases from J, the gap between germline ends came to 13 bases. Germline V gives CDR1 LGHNA, CDR2 YNFKEQ. The CDR3 reads CASSLGQLTTEAFF. The CDR3 DNA reads TGTGCCAGCAGCCTAGGACAGCTTACCACTGAAGCTTTCTTT.

The rearrangement links TRBV4-1 to TRBJ1-5; 7 positions match TRBD1. The CDR3 is 16 amino acids. With 4 bases clipped from V and 4 bases from J, the junction kept 10 bases outside the gene matches. Germline V CDR1 and CDR2: MGHRA, YSYEKL. CDR3 protein: CASSPNPGQKNQPQHF. The DNA of the CDR3 is TGCGCCAGCAGCCCAAACCCGGGACAGAAAAATCAGCCCCAGCATTTT.

This clone has more than one count but fewer than ten. The CDR3 protein is CASSYRQSNTEAFF. The DNA of the CDR3 is TGTGCCAGTTCTTACAGGCAATCTAACACTGAAGCTTTCTTT. The chain is built from TRBV19 and TRBJ1-1; weak D call: TRBD1 (5 bases). CDR3 length: 14 amino acids. Germline-derived CDR1 and CDR2 are LNHDA and SQIVND (reference sequence). V was shortened by 8 bases and J by 2 bases, with 15 bases between the two germline ends.

This chain joins TRBV6-5 and TRBJ2-7; 8 nucleotides match TRBD2. The V segment lost 5 bases and the J segment 5 bases; nucleotides outside the gene matches: 5. Germline CDR1 MNHEY, CDR2 SVGAGI. This CDR3 region has 13 residues. The CDR3 protein is CASSHGGANEQYF. The CDR3 DNA follows: TGTGCCAGCAGTCACGGGGGGGCCAACGAGCAGTACTTC.

The genes are TRBV20-1 and TRBJ2-2; D is unresolved. V dropped 3 bases and J dropped 3 bases, with 11 bases sitting between them. This CDR3 spans 14 amino acids. Per germline, CDR1 DFQATT and CDR2 SNEGSKA (reference sequence). CDR3 nucleotides: TGCAGTGCTAGTTCGGCGGTTTACACCGGGGAGCTGTTTTTT. As protein: CSASSAVYTGELFF.

This clone was counted once. V usage is TRBV28 and J usage is TRBJ2-6, with TRBD2 matching over 8 bases. The CDR3 spans 17 residues. V lost 6 bases and J lost 3; bases outside the gene matches: 10. CDR1 MDHEN and CDR2 SYDVKM come from the germline V gene. CDR3 DNA sequence: TGTGCCAGCAGCTATAGCGGGACCCAGTTTGGGGCCAACGTCCTGACTTTC. Its translation: CASSYSGTQFGANVLTF.

The genes are TRBV7-2 and TRBJ1-1, with a weak D call TRBD1 (5 bases). The V end was cut by 3 bases, the J end by 4 bases, with 15 bases between. This CDR3 comprises 15 residues. The V gene's germline CDR1 is SGHTA and CDR2 FQGNSA. CDR3 bases: TGTGCCAGCAGCTTTACCTCCGACAGTCGCACTGAAGCTTTCTTT. Amino acid sequence: CASSFTSDSRTEAFF.

J is TRBJ1-2 and V is TRBV12-3 or TRBV12-4; 7 bases line up with TRBD1. The ends lost 6 bases at V and 5 bases at J; junction bases unmatched: 3. The CDR3 is 12 amino acids. The CDR3 coding sequence is TGTGCCAGCAGCGGGACAGCTTATGGCTACACCTTC. Protein sequence: CASSGTAYGYTF.